The text below deals with one TCR beta chain. No cognate antigen has been identified for it. No per-base quality is available; no much larger clone lies one base away. This sample was included in a study of CD8+ T cells in alopecia areata (dated by TCRdb to 2017 to 2018). Study-wide context: The treated patients took part in an open-label pilot trial in which moderate-to-severe alopecia areata was treated with oral tofacitinib at 5 to 10 mg twice daily. Tofacitinib was given for 6 to 18 months, followed by 6 months of follow-up off drug to assess delayed response and recurrence. To study T cell clonal expansion in alopecia areata, the researchers applied high-throughput TCRbeta sequencing to both the C3H/HeJ mouse model and human patients. Human TCRbeta sequencing covered scalp tissue and sorted CD4+ and CD8+ peripheral blood T cells from patchy and totalis/universalis alopecia areata patients and healthy controls. Patients on tofacitinib were biopsied at baseline and after 4 and 24 weeks of treatment, and several of the patients also had a later scalp biopsy. Scalp clonality was compared across normal scalp (n=4), patchy alopecia areata scalp (n=8), and alopecia totalis/universalis scalp (n=8). RNA came from the PAXgene miRNA kit for fixed scalp, the miRNeasy kit for PBMCs, and the RNeasy kit for mouse skin. TCRbeta CDR3 regions were amplified by immunoSEQ multiplex PCR using 35 Vbeta forward and 13 Jbeta reverse primers. What the authors observed across the whole study: Scalp TCR repertoire analysis is complicated because resident alphabeta T cells in normal human skin are also sequenced, whereas mouse skin is dominated by gammadelta T cells. Lesional scalp, especially in alopecia totalis/universalis, showed higher clonality and more expanded CD8+ clones than normal scalp, suggesting antigenic drive. TCR sequences shared between patients were less clear than in mice, possibly partly because of HLA diversity in the patient population.

V sheds 0 bases and J sheds 1 base, leaving 6 bases between their ends. The CDR3 covers 14 residues, taking in both the cysteine and the phenylalanine. Kept here is only the CDR3 DNA, which spans 42 bases and is read in frame from base 1. The germline V gene encodes CDR1 MGHRA and CDR2 YSYEKL. The time point label corresponds to: baseline before oral tofacitinib. Peripheral blood and lesional scalp punch biopsies were obtained from patients with alopecia areata. PBMCs were isolated by density centrifugation and stained for CD3, CD4 and CD8, after which CD4+ and CD8+ T cells were sorted on a FACSAria. The library was produced with the immunoSEQ multiplex PCR assay. To provide template for TCR sequencing, every sample had RNA extracted and reverse transcribed into cDNA. SuperScript III was used to make first-strand cDNA, primed with a 2:1 mix of oligo-dT and random hexamers. A synthetic immune receptor repertoire was used to gauge amplification bias, and whatever bias remained was removed computationally. The study's processing was this. Raw reads were preprocessed for error removal, and CDR3 was defined according to IMGT conventions as running from the conserved cysteine to phenylalanine. Clonality was computed as 1 minus the Shannon entropy, with the entropy normalized by log2 of the number of productive unique TCRs. Whether scalp clones were CD4 or CD8 was inferred by matching scalp TCRbeta sequences against CD4 and CD8 repertoires sorted from blood. TCRdb obtained this table from immuneACCESS and retained in-frame rearrangements with V and J assigned. These tables miss some clones; where compared with another copy, unresolved V genes account for less than half of the shortfall, and the remainder is unexplained. Clonal size and the V and J genes are those of that table, whereas D and trimming came from the DNA. Across this sample there are about 69,000 clones, with 55% to 75% seen only once. The ten largest clones take up roughly a sixth of the sample.

The chain is made from TRBV4-1 and TRBJ1-1; the D gene is unclear. This clonotype originated in a human donor with alopecia areata. Sample: CD8+ T cells sorted from blood, taken at week 0. The CDR3 in this case is CASSQEWGNTEAFF. The nucleotide sequence reads as follows: TGCGCCAGCAGCCAAGAATGGGGGAACACTGAAGCTTTCTTT.